This is a list of T cell receptor beta chains from one sample in a study of CXCR3-negative and CXCR3-positive naive CD8 T cells. TCRdb reanalyzed the 5' RACE reads, giving one entry per CDR3 protein sequence and no DNA. The table gives some 140,000 distinct CDR3 sequences; the top ten clones make up 0.41% of it. Sequenced material: naive CXCR3+ CD8+ T cells from blood. The receptors here all came from a human donor in good health. Some clones in this sample may be carry-over from other donors' samples. CDR3s include the opening cysteine and the closing phenylalanine or tryptophan. Each record gives: J gene, V gene, CDR3 protein.

J gene: TRBJ2-5; V gene: TRBV21-1; CDR3 protein: CASSKVSREPTQETQYF
J gene: TRBJ2-3; V gene: TRBV12-3/TRBV12-4; CDR3 protein: CANSLQPGLTDTQYF
J gene: TRBJ1-1; V gene: TRBV5-4; CDR3 protein: CASSLRGVGTGAYEAFF
J gene: TRBJ2-7; V gene: TRBV28; CDR3 protein: CASRTDNPYEQYF
J gene: TRBJ2-1; V gene: TRBV19; CDR3 protein: CASSSRDRVYNEQFF
J gene: TRBJ1-5; V gene: TRBV4-1; CDR3 protein: CASSLTPPGNQPQHF
J gene: TRBJ2-7; V gene: TRBV5-1; CDR3 protein: CASSLRTSGRVYEQYF
J gene: TRBJ2-5; V gene: TRBV29-1; CDR3 protein: CSVTGGWETQYF
J gene: TRBJ2-7; V gene: TRBV13; CDR3 protein: CASSSRTGGPYEQYF
J gene: TRBJ1-1; V gene: TRBV29-1; CDR3 protein: CSVVSGFEAFF
J gene: TRBJ2-1; V gene: TRBV12-3/TRBV12-4; CDR3 protein: CASTARDRDYNEQFF
J gene: TRBJ2-7; V gene: TRBV28; CDR3 protein: CASSPNVYRTYEQYF
J gene: TRBJ2-7; V gene: TRBV11-2; CDR3 protein: CASSLGGGEQYF
J gene: TRBJ1-1; V gene: TRBV10-1; CDR3 protein: CASSESTRGLSTEAFF
J gene: TRBJ2-5; V gene: TRBV28; CDR3 protein: CASSLGVAIFQETQYF
J gene: TRBJ2-2; V gene: TRBV13; CDR3 protein: CASSPRDRGSGELFF
J gene: TRBJ2-7; V gene: TRBV29-1; CDR3 protein: CSVEVPKLAGGGYEQYF
J gene: TRBJ2-3; V gene: TRBV7-3; CDR3 protein: CASSLMGGPGRTDTQYF
J gene: TRBJ2-7; V gene: TRBV12-3/TRBV12-4; CDR3 protein: CASSLTAFLSYEQYF
J gene: TRBJ1-1; V gene: TRBV27; CDR3 protein: CASSPSRGKFTEAFF
J gene: TRBJ2-7; V gene: TRBV20-1; CDR3 protein: CSASGGGMAFYEQYF
J gene: TRBJ2-3; V gene: TRBV9; CDR3 protein: CASSVVAGGHDTQYF
J gene: TRBJ1-1; V gene: TRBV5-1; CDR3 protein: CASSRGSMNTEAFF
J gene: TRBJ1-2; V gene: TRBV5-1; CDR3 protein: CASSVILQGGYGYTF
J gene: TRBJ2-7; V gene: TRBV20-1; CDR3 protein: CSARDEERETGSYEQYF
J gene: TRBJ2-3; V gene: TRBV7-9; CDR3 protein: CASSPPLADSTDTQYF
J gene: TRBJ2-7; V gene: TRBV5-1; CDR3 protein: CASSLALSDEQYF
J gene: TRBJ2-5; V gene: TRBV7-9; CDR3 protein: CASSGSQGQETQYF
J gene: TRBJ2-3; V gene: TRBV9; CDR3 protein: CASSPSVMPNTDTQYF
J gene: TRBJ2-2; V gene: TRBV7-2; CDR3 protein: CASSPWYTNTGELFF
J gene: TRBJ2-5; V gene: TRBV7-9; CDR3 protein: CASSLGWRAPQETQYF
J gene: TRBJ2-7; V gene: TRBV28; CDR3 protein: CASRATGVPSYEQYF
J gene: TRBJ2-7; V gene: TRBV20-1; CDR3 protein: CSAGDKDSYEQYF
J gene: TRBJ1-2; V gene: TRBV20-1; CDR3 protein: CSARDPGSRGYTF
J gene: TRBJ2-1; V gene: TRBV5-1; CDR3 protein: CASSVGTSGLNNEQFF
J gene: TRBJ2-7; V gene: TRBV6-1; CDR3 protein: CASSDRGTGGHEQYF
J gene: TRBJ2-7; V gene: TRBV5-1; CDR3 protein: CASSLAFNSYEQYF
J gene: TRBJ2-3; V gene: TRBV7-9; CDR3 protein: CASSLPGGADTQYF
J gene: TRBJ1-1; V gene: TRBV12-3/TRBV12-4; CDR3 protein: CASSLAPQGGTEAFF
J gene: TRBJ2-1; V gene: TRBV20-1; CDR3 protein: CSAAIRASRNEQFF
J gene: TRBJ2-3; V gene: TRBV3-1; CDR3 protein: CASSQGRQGAGWASTDTQYF
J gene: TRBJ2-1; V gene: TRBV29-1; CDR3 protein: CSGGGRYNEQFF
J gene: TRBJ1-1; V gene: TRBV7-2; CDR3 protein: CASSFSHNTEAFF
J gene: TRBJ2-3; V gene: TRBV7-8; CDR3 protein: CASSLAVGSPTDTQYF
J gene: TRBJ2-7; V gene: TRBV27; CDR3 protein: CASSESQGAYEQYF
J gene: TRBJ2-3; V gene: TRBV15; CDR3 protein: CATSREGASGADTQYF
J gene: TRBJ2-7; V gene: TRBV15; CDR3 protein: CATSRDLSSGSYEQYF
J gene: TRBJ2-2; V gene: TRBV14; CDR3 protein: CASSQGRSGSGELFF